Sequencing of this T cell receptor (beta chain) was carried out in a study of shared clonotypes between healthy human individuals. Whole-study findings and limits: Sequencing depth was expected to affect clonotype sharing among donors.

Caucasian adults living in Nashville, Tennessee, provided all samples. Assay execution proceeded at the deep level. Profiled with immunoSEQ multiplex PCR; TCRdb holds only in-frame clones, not every one. This sample has about 500,000 clones, with around 77% found just once. CDR1 and CDR2 (germline): SGHNT, YYREEE (reference sequence). V was trimmed by 0 bases and J by 7 bases, leaving 10 bases between them. This CDR3 is built from 13 residues. As concerns this clone: What it binds is unknown.

The receptor comes from a middle-aged woman in good health. Some clones in this sample may be carry-over from other donors' samples. Sample: PBMCs. J is TRBJ1-1 and V is TRBV5-4; tentatively, D is TRBD1 (6 bases). CDR3 loop: CASSLDQGSEAFF. For the CDR3, the DNA is TGTGCCAGCAGCTTGGATCAGGGGAGTGAAGCTTTCTTT. The full variable domain, its missing parts supplied by reference TRBV5-4 and TRBJ1-1, is ETGVTQSPTHLIKTRGQQVTLRCSSQSGHNTVSWYQQALGQGPQFIFQYYREEENGRGNFPPRFSGLQFPNYSSELNVNALELDDSALYLCASSLDQGSEAFFGQGTRLTVV.